These 29 T cell receptor beta chains originate from one sample sequenced in a study of memory CD4+ T cells and cytomegalovirus serostatus. Single viable CD3+CD4+CD8-CD45RO+ cells were sorted as the memory CD4+ T cells. Profiling relied on immunoSEQ multiplex PCR, and the TCRdb table lists in-frame clones only, not all of them. The sample includes 50,000 or so clones, over 70% of them seen just once. The material sequenced was memory CD4+ T cells from blood. Receptors originate from an adult in good health and CMV-seropositive.

The chain links TRBV7-9 to TRBJ1-5; D remains ambiguous. Trimming shortened V by 8 bases and J by 2 bases, and 13 bases separated the two germline ends. From germline, CDR1 is SEHNR and CDR2 FQNEAQ (reference sequence). The CDR3 is 14 amino acids. The CDR3 region has the DNA TGTGCCAGCGGGTTAGGTGGGGGCAATCAGCCCCAGCATTTT. This translates into CASGLGGGNQPQHF. Drawing the rest from reference TRBV7-9 and TRBJ1-5, the complete variable domain is DTGVSQNPRHKITKRGQNVTFRCDPISEHNRLYWYRQTLGQGPEFLTYFQNEAQLEKSRLLSDRFSAERPKGSFSTLEIQRTEQGDSAMYLCASGLGGGNQPQHFGDGTRLSIL.

The V call is TRBV5-6, the J call TRBJ1-3; no firm D call. The germline V gene encodes CDR1 SGHDT and CDR2 YYEEEE. Deletions cut 4 bases from V and 0 bases from J, with 2 bases between. This CDR3 contains 12 residues. CDR3 sequence: CASSLSGNTIYF. The DNA of the CDR3 is TGTGCCAGCAGCCTCTCTGGAAACACCATATATTTT.

This clone was observed a handful of times. The chain couples TRBV11-2 to TRBJ2-5; weak D call: TRBD2 (6 bases). This CDR3 has 12 residues. Trimming removed 3 bases from V and 5 bases from J, with 7 bases in between. Per the germline V gene, CDR1 is SGHAT and CDR2 is FQNNGV. The CDR3 DNA sequence: TGTGCCAGCAGCTTCCGGGGGGAGACCCAGTACTTC. Translated, it gives CASSFRGETQYF.

The chain couples TRBV11-2 to TRBJ2-7; weak D call: TRBD2 (6 bases). V dropped 3 bases and J dropped 2 bases, with 17 bases sitting between them. The CDR3 is made up of 16 amino acids. The V gene's germline CDR1 is SGHAT and CDR2 FQNNGV. CDR3 amino acids: CASSFLNGSPPYEQYF. The CDR3 bases are TGTGCCAGCAGCTTCCTTAACGGGAGCCCCCCCTACGAGCAGTACTTC.

This clone was seen only a few times. The rearrangement uses TRBV4-2 and TRBJ2-1; tentatively, D is TRBD2 (6 bases). This CDR3 has 15 amino acids. CDR1 is LGHNA and CDR2 is YNFKEQ in the germline V gene. V shed 1 base and J shed 8 bases, with 15 bases lying between them. Here the CDR3 DNA reads TGTGCCAGCAGCCAAGCTCTGGCTAGCGAGTATGAGCAGTTCTTC. Protein product: CASSQALASEYEQFF.

This chain links TRBV5-1 with TRBJ2-3, with D uncertain. V was trimmed by 2 bases and J by 6 bases, leaving 10 bases between them. This CDR3 spans 13 amino acids. CDR1 and CDR2 (germline): SGHRS, YFSETQ. The CDR3 is CASSFGPSDTQYF. CDR3 bases: TGCGCCAGCAGCTTCGGTCCCTCGGATACGCAGTATTTT.

The V gene is TRBV7-6, the J gene TRBJ2-5; weak D call: TRBD2 (6 bases). Trimming took off 3 bases at V and 5 bases at J, with 13 bases between the two ends. This CDR3 region has 14 residues. Germline V gene lookup returns CDR1 SGHVS and CDR2 FNYEAQ. In DNA, the CDR3 is TGTGCCAGCAGCTTGGGAGGCTCAAGGGAGACCCAGTACTTC. Protein sequence: CASSLGGSRETQYF.

This rearrangement joins TRBV10-1 to TRBJ2-5; 8 bases align to TRBD2. Germline CDR1 is WNHNN and CDR2 is SYGVQD (reference sequence). The CDR3 has 15 amino acids. After removal of 4 bases from V and 1 base from J, the junction contained 5 bases not matched to a gene. DNA of the CDR3: TGCGCCAGCAGTGCGGGCGGGAGGCCCCAAGAGACCCAGTACTTC. Amino acid sequence: CASSAGGRPQETQYF.

This chain connects TRBV4-1 to TRBJ2-1; TRBD2 matches 13 bases. V was pared by 4 bases and J by 5 bases, with 11 bases of the junction left unmatched. Germline V gene sequence: CDR1 MGHRA, CDR2 YSYEKL. The CDR3 loop spans 18 amino acids. The CDR3, as DNA: TGCGCCAGCAGCCCCTATCGACTAGCGGGAGGCCCCAACAATGAGCAGTTCTTC. Residues: CASSPYRLAGGPNNEQFF.

The gene calls are TRBV7-2 and TRBJ2-5; 8 positions agree with TRBD2. The CDR3 extends over 17 amino acids. The trim removed 5 bases at V and 0 bases at J, leaving 11 bases unmatched. The germline V gene has CDR1 SGHTA and CDR2 FQGNSA. The CDR3 sequence: CASSPPSGSFYQETQYF. For the CDR3, the DNA is TGTGCCAGCAGCCCCCCGAGCGGGAGCTTTTACCAAGAGACCCAGTACTTC.

This chain joins TRBV12-5 and TRBJ1-3; D gene ambiguous. V was cut by 4 bases and J by 4 bases, with 8 bases left in between. In germline, CDR1 is LGHNT, CDR2 FRNRAP. CDR3 length equals 13 residues. Written as DNA, the CDR3 is TGTGCTAGTGGTTCGGATTGGGGAAACACCATATATTTT. Residues: CASGSDWGNTIYF.

A few counts support this clone. The chain employs TRBV15 and TRBJ2-7; 9 bases match TRBD1. Germline V gene data show CDR1 as LNHNV and CDR2 as YYDKDF (reference sequence). J gave up 2 bases and V 4 bases, and 0 bases lay outside the gene matches. This CDR3 region has 13 residues. Here the CDR3 DNA reads TGTGCCACCAGCAACAGGGGGCCCTACGAGCAGTACTTC. This sequence encodes CATSNRGPYEQYF.

This chain links TRBV7-2 with TRBJ2-3; no definite D call. CDR3 length: 15 residues. CDR1 is SGHTA, CDR2 FQGNSA, per germline. V was cut by 8 bases and J by 0 bases, with 15 bases left in between. CDR3 DNA: TGTGCCAGCCTCGAGACGATGACTAGCACAGATACGCAGTATTTT. Encoded protein: CASLETMTSTDTQYF.

The V and J genes are TRBV6-6 and TRBJ2-5; 7 bases are shared with TRBD1. Germline CDR1 is MNHNY and CDR2 is SVGAGI (reference sequence). The CDR3 extends over 14 amino acids. V was pared by 6 bases and J by 5 bases, with 9 bases of the junction left unmatched. CDR3 region: CASSETGVGETQYF. The CDR3 nucleotides are TGTGCCAGCAGCGAAACAGGGGTGGGGGAGACCCAGTACTTC.

The chain is built from TRBV5-6 and TRBJ2-5; 8 bases align to TRBD2. Germline trimming cut 5 bases from V and 4 bases from J; bases unmatched to any gene: 7. The CDR3 has 14 residues. The V gene's germline CDR1 is SGHDT and CDR2 YYEEEE. The CDR3 protein is CASRPAGEGETQYF. CDR3 nucleotides: TGTGCCAGCAGGCCAGCGGGAGAGGGAGAGACCCAGTACTTC.

The rearrangement uses TRBV4-1 and TRBJ1-4, with a tentative D call TRBD1 (6 bases). Per germline, CDR1 MGHRA and CDR2 YSYEKL. The length of the CDR3 is 14 residues. The V end was cut by 4 bases, the J end by 4 bases, with 10 bases between. CDR3 in amino acids: CASSPGVDNEKLFF. The DNA of the CDR3 is TGCGCCAGCAGCCCAGGGGTCGATAATGAAAAACTGTTTTTT.

CDR3 region: CASSKGLAGGSTDTQYF. As DNA, the CDR3 is TGTGCCAGCAGCAAGGGACTAGCGGGAGGTAGCACAGATACGCAGTATTTT. The chain combines TRBV11-3 with TRBJ2-3; 15 nucleotides agree with TRBD2. Germline CDR1 SGHNT, CDR2 YENEEA. This CDR3 spans 17 amino acids. J gave up 0 bases and V 5 bases, and 3 bases lay outside the gene matches.

The chain is built from TRBV27 and TRBJ2-1; 8 bases fit TRBD2. Germline V gene data show CDR1 as MNHEY and CDR2 as SMNVEV (reference sequence). The length of the CDR3 is 13 residues. With 6 bases clipped from V and 15 bases from J, the junction kept 13 bases outside the gene matches. CDR3 nucleotides: TGTGCCAGCAGAGGGGGGGGCGGGAGGCCCACGTTCTTC. Its translation is CASRGGGGRPTFF.

V usage is TRBV6-1 and J usage is TRBJ1-3; possibly TRBD1 for D (5 bases). Germline loops: CDR1 MNHNS, CDR2 SASEGT. The V end was cut by 4 bases, the J end by 3 bases, with 13 bases between. The CDR3 consists of 15 residues. For the CDR3, the DNA is TGTGCCAGCAGTGCCAGGGAAGCCGGTGGAAACACCATATATTTT. It encodes CASSAREAGGNTIYF.

As to this clone: A junction boundary mismatches the germline segment, possibly from a read error. The CDR3, as DNA: TGTGCCAGCAGCCCCGGGCCGAACCCCCCCCACTTC. It is translated as CASSPGPNPPHF. J is TRBJ2-7 and V is TRBV5-5; no definite D call. CDR1 and CDR2 from the germline V gene are SGHKS and YYEKEE (reference sequence). This CDR3 region has 12 residues.

The V gene is TRBV19, the J gene TRBJ2-7; 8 bases are a match to TRBD2. Germline trimming cut 3 bases from V and 6 bases from J; bases unmatched to any gene: 7. The CDR3 has 14 residues. In germline, CDR1 is LNHDA, CDR2 SQIVND (reference sequence). This chain's CDR3 is CASSISAGVGEQYF. Here the CDR3 DNA reads TGTGCCAGTAGTATTTCAGCGGGAGTTGGCGAGCAGTACTTC.

The V and J genes are TRBV2 and TRBJ2-4, with TRBD1 matching 9 bases. Trimming cost V 6 bases and J 1 base; bases outside gene matches: 4. Looked up from germline, CDR1 is SNHLY and CDR2 is FYNNEI. This CDR3 has 15 amino acids. The CDR3 DNA sequence: TGTGCCAGCAGGGGGGACAGGGTGGCCAAAAACATTCAGTACTTC. Amino acid sequence: CASRGDRVAKNIQYF.

The chain joins TRBV7-9 to TRBJ2-7; D unresolved. CDR3 length: 15 amino acids. The V gene lost 4 bases and the J gene lost 0 bases, with 13 bases spanning the gap. CDR1 is SEHNR, CDR2 FQNEAQ, per germline (reference sequence). In DNA form, the CDR3 reads TGTGCCAGCAGCTCCCCCCAGAGGACCTCCTACGAGCAGTACTTC. Translating gives CASSSPQRTSYEQYF.

The genes are TRBV5-1 and TRBJ1-6; 8 bases are a match to TRBD1. This CDR3 comprises 18 residues. The germline V gene encodes CDR1 SGHRS and CDR2 YFSETQ. V gave up 1 base and J gave up 4 bases; unmatched junction bases: 10. CDR3 protein: CASSLMGGQATYNSPLHF. DNA of the CDR3: TGCGCCAGCAGCTTGATGGGGGGACAGGCGACATATAATTCACCCCTCCACTTT.

The V gene is TRBV4-3, the J gene TRBJ2-7, with 7 bases lining up with TRBD2. CDR1 is LGHNA and CDR2 is YSLEER in the germline V gene. J lost 2 bases, V lost 1 base, and 8 bases had no gene match. The CDR3 is 16 amino acids. The CDR3 bases are TGCGCCAGCAGCCAAGTCTCTGGGGGAGGGGCCTACGAGCAGTACTTC. Protein sequence: CASSQVSGGGAYEQYF.

The V gene is TRBV7-2, the J gene TRBJ2-1; tentatively, D is TRBD1 (5 bases). V lost 3 bases and J 5 bases, leaving 11 bases between the germline ends. The CDR3 has 14 residues. Looked up from germline, CDR1 is SGHTA and CDR2 is FQGNSA. DNA for the CDR3: TGTGCCAGCAGCTTCGTGACAGCTAACAATGAGCAGTTCTTC. Protein product: CASSFVTANNEQFF.

V and J are TRBV5-6 and TRBJ2-7; D is undetermined. CDR1 is SGHDT, CDR2 YYEEEE, per germline. Trimming removed 4 bases from V and 5 bases from J, with 10 bases in between. The CDR3 has 12 amino acids. DNA for the CDR3: TGTGCCAGCAGCACGGTCGCGAACGAGCAGTACTTC. It yields the protein CASSTVANEQYF.

This clone was seen only a few times. The chain carries TRBV10-3 and TRBJ1-5, with a possible D match to TRBD1 (5 bases). The CDR3 has 13 amino acids. Germline assignment: CDR1 ENHRY and CDR2 SYGVKD. V was pared by 2 bases and J by 9 bases, with 11 bases between. The CDR3 nucleotides are TGTGCCATCAGTGAGCCGGGGGATCGGCCCCAGCATTTT. Translation gives CAISEPGDRPQHF.

The CDR3 DNA is TGTGCCAGCAGTTTTAGCGGAAAAGAGACCCAGTACTTC. Translation gives CASSFSGKETQYF. The J gene is TRBJ2-5, the V gene TRBV7-2; possible D gene TRBD2, 6 bases. Germline CDR1 SGHTA, CDR2 FQGNSA. The CDR3 is 13 residues long. Trimming removed 6 bases at V and 3 bases at J, with 11 bases between.